The entry below describes one TCR beta chain. Its antigen is unknown. The V and J ends lost 6 bases and 5 bases respectively, with 14 bases between them. Germline values: CDR1 MDHEN, CDR2 SYDVKM. The CDR3 extends over 14 amino acids. Using immunoSEQ multiplex PCR, the repertoire was profiled, and TCRdb retains in-frame clones only, with some absent. The repertoire holds under 200,000 clones, with approximately 95% as singletons. This sample stems from a study of T cell responses to AZD1222 COVID-19 vaccine. The study's findings and limits: Baseline seropositivity characterized only six AZD1222 recipients.

V and J are TRBV28 and TRBJ1-5; D possibly corresponds to TRBD1 (6 bases). The material was peripheral blood, obtained on day 0 of AZD1222 vaccination. This receptor was identified in an adult in good health. CDR3: CASSHPTGHQPQHF. Here the CDR3 DNA reads TGTGCCAGCAGCCATCCTACAGGGCATCAGCCCCAGCATTTT.